The 27 T cell receptor beta chains listed next were all sequenced from one sample in a study of CD8+CD57+ T cells in acquired aplastic anemia. Genomic DNA provided the template from which TCR beta VDJ and CDR3 profiles were obtained. TCRdb re-called the reads through MiXCR, storing one row per CDR3 protein. The sample records about 160,000 distinct CDR3 sequences, around 48% being singletons. Selection for sequencing was limited to patients who had shown CD8+CD57+ cell expansion by flow cytometry. The specimen was sorted CD4+, CD8+, or CD8+CD57+ T cells (not recorded which) from PBMCs. The origin of the receptors is a human donor with aplastic anemia.

Ten or more counts support this clonotype. The V gene is TRBV12-3 or TRBV12-4, the J gene TRBJ2-5; 7 positions match TRBD2. Losses at the gene ends were 3 bases for V and 0 bases for J; bases not matched to a gene: 7. The CDR3 runs 16 residues. This CDR3 reads CASSLGAGPYQETQYF. The CDR3 coding sequence is TGTGCCAGCAGTTTGGGAGCGGGACCGTACCAAGAGACCCAGTACTTC.

This clonotype was detected many times. The chain is built from TRBV29-1 and TRBJ2-2, with 7 bases identical to TRBD2. This CDR3 is built from 12 residues. Looked up from germline, CDR1 is SQVTM and CDR2 is ANQGSEA. J lost 6 bases, V lost 4 bases, and 2 bases had no gene match. CDR3 coding DNA: TGCAGCGTTGTACTAGCGTCCGGGGAGCTGTTTTTT. Encoded protein: CSVVLASGELFF.

Many counts were recorded for this clonotype. This chain joins TRBV12-3 or TRBV12-4 and TRBJ1-5; no reliable D call. CDR3 length: 18 residues. Between the trimmed V and J ends, which lost 3 bases and 0 bases, there was a span of 18 bases. CDR3 loop: CASSFAALGPYSNQPQHF. The CDR3 DNA is TGTGCCAGCAGTTTCGCAGCCTTAGGGCCATATAGCAATCAGCCCCAGCATTTT.

The genes are TRBV7-2 and TRBJ1-2; 8 bases line up with TRBD1. The CDR3 is 14 amino acids. Losses at the gene ends were 4 bases for V and 2 bases for J; bases not matched to a gene: 3. Germline V gene lookup returns CDR1 SGHTA and CDR2 FQGNSA. CDR3 sequence reads: CASSYTGGNYGYTF. In DNA, the CDR3 is TGTGCCAGCAGCTATACAGGGGGGAACTATGGCTACACCTTC. Together with reference TRBV7-2 and TRBJ1-2, the CDR3 gives the full variable domain: GAGVSQSPSNKVTEKGKDVELRCDPISGHTALYWYRQSLGQGLEFLIYFQGNSAPDKSGLPSDRFSAERTGGSVSTLTIQRTQQEDSAVYLCASSYTGGNYGYTFGSGTRLTVV.

The sample holds many counts of this clonotype. The chain employs TRBV14 and TRBJ2-1; TRBD2 is a possible D gene (5 bases). Per germline, CDR1 SGHDN and CDR2 FVKESK. The CDR3 is made up of 15 amino acids. Deletions cut 1 base from V and 2 bases from J, with 9 bases between. CDR3 DNA sequence: TGTGCCAGCAGCCAAGGGCTAGCTGCCTACAATGAGCAGTTCTTC. It codes for CASSQGLAAYNEQFF.

This clonotype was found many times. The chain couples TRBV9 to TRBJ2-1; no clear D gene. CDR3 length equals 16 residues. CDR1 and CDR2 from the germline V gene are SGDLS and YYNGEE. V was clipped by 0 bases and J by 1 base, with 11 bases between them. The CDR3 protein is CASSVDLADSYNEQFF. CDR3 coding DNA: TGTGCCAGCAGCGTAGATCTCGCGGATTCCTACAATGAGCAGTTCTTC. Combining the CDR3 with reference TRBV9 and TRBJ2-1 gives the whole variable domain DSGVTQTPKHLITATGQRVTLRCSPRSGDLSVYWYQQSLDQGLQFLIQYYNGEERAKGNILERFSAQQFPDLHSELNLSSLELGDSALYFCASSVDLADSYNEQFFGPGTRLTVL.

This clonotype appeared many times. The rearrangement joins TRBV7-9 to TRBJ1-4, with D possibly being TRBD1 (5 bases). Germline CDR1 and CDR2: SEHNR and FQNEAQ (reference sequence). This CDR3 is 12 amino acids long. With 6 bases removed from V and 12 bases from J, the gap between germline ends came to 14 bases. CDR3 region: CASRQEVGELFF. CDR3 bases: TGTGCCAGCAGACAGGAGGTGGGTGAACTGTTTTTT.

The chain uses TRBV2 and TRBJ1-1; D unclear. V gave up 8 bases and J gave up 0 bases, with 7 bases separating them. CDR1 is SNHLY, CDR2 FYNNEI, per germline. The CDR3 is made up of 12 amino acids. Here the CDR3 reads CASPTMNTEAFF. The CDR3 DNA reads as TGTGCCAGCCCTACTATGAACACTGAAGCTTTCTTT.

This clonotype was observed many times. The V and J genes are TRBV12-3 or TRBV12-4 and TRBJ1-5, with TRBD1 matching 10 bases. Trimming at V came to 5 bases and at J to 4 bases, leaving 8 bases not matched to a gene. The CDR3 has 16 amino acids. Here the CDR3 DNA reads TGTGCCAGCAGTCCAGGGACAGGGGCTCCTAATCAGCCCCAGCATTTT. This translates into CASSPGTGAPNQPQHF.

The chain couples TRBV5-1 to TRBJ1-2; D uncertain. CDR3 length equals 14 residues. Trimming removed 0 bases at V and 3 bases at J, with 9 bases between. Germline values: CDR1 SGHRS, CDR2 YFSETQ. The CDR3 bases are TGCGCCAGCAGCTTGGGGCAGGCCGACTATGGCTACACCTTC. This gives the protein CASSLGQADYGYTF.

The table lists this clonotype with a few counts. This sequence joins TRBV11-2 and TRBJ2-3, with D maybe TRBD2 (6 bases). The CDR3 is 17 amino acids. Germline assignment: CDR1 SGHAT and CDR2 FQNNGV. Trimming cost V 6 bases and J 6 bases, with 25 bases left between them. In DNA, the CDR3 is TGTGCCAGCAGTCACCGGGACTCCCGTCCCCTGGGTGATACGCAGTATTTT. It specifies CASSHRDSRPLGDTQYF. Drawing the rest from reference TRBV11-2 and TRBJ2-3, the complete variable domain is EAGVAQSPRYKIIEKRQSVAFWCNPISGHATLYWYQQILGQGPKLLIQFQNNGVVDDSQLPKDRFSAERLKGVDSTLKIQPAKLEDSAVYLCASSHRDSRPLGDTQYFGPGTRLTVL.

The rearrangement uses TRBV7-9 and TRBJ1-2; a possible D gene is TRBD1 (5 bases). Trimming took 1 base from V and 7 from J, leaving 10 bases between them. The CDR3 extends over 13 amino acids. Per germline, CDR1 SEHNR and CDR2 FQNEAQ (reference sequence). This chain's CDR3 is CASSLVPGPGYTF. The CDR3 bases are TGTGCCAGCAGCTTAGTTCCGGGGCCTGGCTACACCTTC.

The chain employs TRBV24-1 and TRBJ1-4; D may be TRBD1 (6 bases). This CDR3 is built from 15 residues. V was cut by 3 bases and J by 4 bases, with 11 bases left in between. Looked up from germline, CDR1 is KGHDR and CDR2 is SFDVKD. The CDR3 here is CATSDRRDINEKLFF. In DNA form, the CDR3 reads TGTGCCACCAGTGATCGGAGGGACATTAATGAAAAACTGTTTTTT.

The rearrangement uses TRBV9 and TRBJ2-7, with 8 positions matching TRBD2. The CDR3 extends over 16 amino acids. V lost 0 bases, J lost 4 bases, and 9 bases stayed unmatched. Germline V gene lookup returns CDR1 SGDLS and CDR2 YYNGEE. The CDR3 DNA reads TGTGCCAGCAGCGTAGGAAGCAGCGGGAGCGGGTACGAGCAGTACTTC. It yields the protein CASSVGSSGSGYEQYF. Using reference TRBV9 and TRBJ2-7 for the parts outside the CDR3, the full variable domain is DSGVTQTPKHLITATGQRVTLRCSPRSGDLSVYWYQQSLDQGLQFLIQYYNGEERAKGNILERFSAQQFPDLHSELNLSSLELGDSALYFCASSVGSSGSGYEQYFGPGTRLTVT.

The chain joins TRBV20-1 to TRBJ2-7; D is tentatively TRBD1 or TRBD2 (5 bases each). V was cut by 6 bases and J by 5 bases, with 17 bases left in between. This CDR3 spans 13 amino acids. Germline V lookup: CDR1 DFQATT, CDR2 SNEGSKA (reference sequence). The CDR3 loop is CSADSSESDEQYF. CDR3 coding DNA: TGCAGTGCCGACAGTAGCGAAAGTGACGAGCAGTACTTC.

V usage is TRBV5-4 and J usage is TRBJ2-3, with TRBD2 matching over 7 bases. V lost 4 bases to trimming and J lost 6 bases; unmatched junction nucleotides: 8. The CDR3 loop spans 14 amino acids. Germline-derived CDR1 and CDR2 are SGHNT and YYREEE (reference sequence). The CDR3 spells CASSRREGTDTQYF. The CDR3 coding sequence is TGTGCCAGCAGCCGCAGGGAGGGTACGGATACGCAGTATTTT. Looking up the rest from reference TRBV5-4 and TRBJ2-3 gives the full variable domain: ETGVTQSPTHLIKTRGQQVTLRCSSQSGHNTVSWYQQALGQGPQFIFQYYREEENGRGNFPPRFSGLQFPNYSSELNVNALELDDSALYLCASSRREGTDTQYFGPGTRLTVL.

V usage is TRBV30 and J usage is TRBJ1-1, with D uncertain. Germline lookup yields CDR1 GTSNPN and CDR2 SVGIG (reference sequence). The length of the CDR3 is 14 residues. V lost 2 bases and J lost 4, with 14 bases in between. The DNA for the CDR3 is TGTGCCTGGAGTTATACGGGGTTCCCCACTGAAGCTTTCTTT. Encoded protein: CAWSYTGFPTEAFF.

The chain joins TRBV7-9 to TRBJ2-7, with no clear D. Per the germline V gene, CDR1 is SEHNR and CDR2 is FQNEAQ (reference sequence). The CDR3 is made up of 13 amino acids. V lost 6 bases and J 3 bases, leaving 12 bases between the germline ends. CDR3 in DNA: TGTGCCAGCAGTTTAAAAACCATCTACGAGCAGTACTTC. It is translated as CASSLKTIYEQYF.

V is TRBV20-1 and J is TRBJ2-6; D possibly corresponds to TRBD1 (6 bases). Germline CDR1 is DFQATT and CDR2 is SNEGSKA (reference sequence). Trimming removed 0 bases from V and 0 bases from J, with 12 bases in between. CDR3 length: 17 residues. The CDR3 DNA is TGCAGTGCTAGAGAAGGACAGCCCTACTCTGGGGCCAACGTCCTGACTTTC. Translated: CSAREGQPYSGANVLTF.

This clonotype was picked up a small number of times. The rearrangement uses TRBV24-1 and TRBJ2-5; 7 bases are a match to TRBD1. The V gene end was trimmed by 0 bases and the J gene end by 4 bases; junction bases not matched to a gene: 10. In germline, CDR1 is KGHDR, CDR2 SFDVKD. This CDR3 has 17 amino acids. CDR3 sequence: CATSDLQKTGRGETQYF. The CDR3 DNA sequence: TGTGCCACCAGTGATTTGCAAAAGACAGGGCGCGGAGAGACCCAGTACTTC.

This clonotype has more than one count but fewer than ten. The V gene is TRBV10-3, the J gene TRBJ1-2; D is unclear. Trimming left V 6 bases short and J 4 bases short, with 15 bases between. The germline gives CDR1 ENHRY, CDR2 SYGVKD. The CDR3 runs 14 residues. As DNA, the CDR3 is TGTGCCATCAGGCGGGTGGAGGAACCCTATGGCTACACCTTC. Its protein product is CAIRRVEEPYGYTF.

This clonotype was counted at least ten times. The CDR3 DNA is TGTGCCAGCAGCCCCTTAGGGGGACAGGGTAGTCGAGCTTTCTTT. Its translation: CASSPLGGQGSRAFF. The chain is built from TRBV11-3 and TRBJ1-1, with 9 bases aligning to TRBD1. CDR3 length: 15 amino acids. Trimming at V came to 5 bases and at J to 10 bases, leaving 14 bases not matched to a gene. Germline loops: CDR1 SGHNT, CDR2 YENEEA. Using reference TRBV11-3 and TRBJ1-1 for the parts outside the CDR3, the full variable domain is EAGVVQSPRYKIIEKKQPVAFWCNPISGHNTLYWYLQNLGQGPELLIRYENEEAVDDSQLPKDRFSAERLKGVDSTLKIQPAELGDSAVYLCASSPLGGQGSRAFFGQGTRLTVV.

This clonotype was seen only a few times. The V and J genes are TRBV29-1 and TRBJ1-4; 12 nucleotides line up with TRBD1. J was trimmed by 4 bases and V by 6 bases; bases with no gene match: 3. The CDR3 spans 14 residues. Looked up from germline, CDR1 is SQVTM and CDR2 is ANQGSEA. The CDR3 DNA sequence: TGCAGCGTGGGACAGGGGGCAGGTAATGAAAAACTGTTTTTT. This sequence encodes CSVGQGAGNEKLFF.

This chain joins TRBV28 and TRBJ1-5; D gene unclear. Trimming removed 5 bases at V and 0 bases at J, with 8 bases between. The CDR3 runs 14 residues. CDR1 is MDHEN, CDR2 SYDVKM, per germline. The CDR3 loop reads CASSVRVSNQPQHF. The DNA of the CDR3 is TGTGCCAGCAGTGTAAGGGTTAGCAATCAGCCCCAGCATTTT.

V and J are TRBV19 and TRBJ1-6; unclear D gene. Germline CDR1 is LNHDA and CDR2 is SQIVND (reference sequence). The CDR3 consists of 14 residues. V was cut by 4 bases and J by 14 bases, with 18 bases left in between. The CDR3 region has the DNA TGTGCCAGTAGTACGATCATTCAATCTGGCGCCCTCCACTTT. Protein sequence: CASSTIIQSGALHF.

This clonotype was picked up a small number of times. The chain combines TRBV10-3 with TRBJ2-7; D remains ambiguous. Germline values: CDR1 ENHRY, CDR2 SYGVKD. Trimming removed 3 bases from V and 1 base from J, with 7 bases in between. The CDR3 is made up of 13 amino acids. The CDR3 sequence: CAISDRQSYEQYF. For the CDR3, the DNA is TGTGCCATCAGTGATCGGCAGTCCTACGAGCAGTACTTC.

V is TRBV11-2 and J is TRBJ1-1; TRBD1 agrees at 7 bases. The CDR3 is 16 residues long. V lost 2 bases to trimming and J lost 0 bases; unmatched junction nucleotides: 6. Germline CDR1 and CDR2: SGHAT and FQNNGV. The CDR3 reads CASSLQEGAMNTEAFF. CDR3 DNA sequence: TGTGCCAGCAGCTTACAGGAGGGGGCCATGAACACTGAAGCTTTCTTT.